This entry lists 15 T cell receptor beta chains sequenced from one sample in a study of blood T cells in healthy people across ages. Next came a second PCR, run for roughly 6 to 11 cycles, which used a sample-barcoded 5' primer along with a J-beta primer mix. TCRdb recomputed calls from the 5' RACE reads with MiXCR, one row per CDR3 protein. Of approximately 780,000 distinct CDR3 sequences detected, roughly 24% appear once; the ten largest clones hold 3%. In addition, the sample was reused for a study of T cells of mothers and their children.

The sequencing input was blood. These receptor sequences come from a boy aged 10-17 years in good health.

The table lists this clonotype with many counts. V gene TRBV28 combines with J gene TRBJ2-5; tentative D call: TRBD2 (6 bases). The CDR3 consists of 14 residues. Germline V gene data show CDR1 as MDHEN and CDR2 as SYDVKM. V lost 5 bases and J 2 bases, leaving 12 bases between the germline ends. DNA for the CDR3: TGTGCCAGCAGTCCTCCCGGGGGACAAGAGACCCAGTACTTC. This sequence encodes CASSPPGGQETQYF. The full variable domain, its missing parts supplied by reference TRBV28 and TRBJ2-5, is DVKVTQSSRYLVKRTGEKVFLECVQDMDHENMFWYRQDPGLGLRLIYFSYDVKMKEKGDIPEGYSVSREKKERFSLILESASTNQTSMYLCASSPPGGQETQYFGPGTRLLVL.

Only a few counts were recorded for this clonotype. CDR3 sequence (DNA): TGCGCCAGCAGCTTGCAAGGAGGGTGGAATGAGCAGTTCTTC. Amino acid sequence: CASSLQGGWNEQFF. The chain employs TRBV5-1 and TRBJ2-1, with a tentative D call TRBD2 (6 bases). V lost 1 base and J lost 7, with 12 bases in between. Per germline, CDR1 SGHRS and CDR2 YFSETQ. The CDR3 is 14 amino acids.

The chain has TRBV10-3 and TRBJ1-4; TRBD1 aligns across 10 bases. Per the germline V gene, CDR1 is ENHRY and CDR2 is SYGVKD. The CDR3 length is 15 residues. V dropped 4 bases and J dropped 5; count of bases not matched to a gene: 4. CDR3 DNA: TGTGCCATCAGTGCCCTGGGACAGGGGAATGAAAAACTGTTTTTT. It is translated as CAISALGQGNEKLFF.

The sample holds one count of this clonotype. The chain is built from TRBV5-1 and TRBJ2-5, with a weak D call TRBD1 (7 bases). The end of the DNA aligns better with TRBJ2-7, so the J call may be wrong. Per the germline V gene, CDR1 is SGHRS and CDR2 is YFSETQ. This CDR3 is built from 16 residues. The chain's CDR3 is CASSFGTDRDPYEQYF. CDR3 DNA: TGCGCCAGCAGCTTTGGGACTGACAGGGACCCCTACGAGCAGTACTTC.

The V and J genes are TRBV7-8 and TRBJ2-1; D gene uncertain. The CDR3 consists of 15 residues. Germline V CDR1 and CDR2: SGHVS, FQNEAQ. Trimming took off 5 bases at V and 0 bases at J, with 11 bases between the two ends. The CDR3 nucleotides read TGTGCCAGCAGCCGGTCCAGGACCTCCTACAATGAGCAGTTCTTC. Residues: CASSRSRTSYNEQFF.

This clonotype appeared a few times. The chain couples TRBV6-1 to TRBJ1-2; TRBD1 might be the D (5 bases). The germline V gene has CDR1 MNHNS and CDR2 SASEGT. The CDR3 loop spans 14 amino acids. V was cut by 7 bases and J by 0 bases, with 12 bases left in between. CDR3 protein: CASTQDRANYGYTF. The CDR3 DNA reads as TGTGCCAGCACTCAAGACAGAGCTAACTATGGCTACACCTTC.

This clonotype was detected once. The rearrangement uses TRBV18 and TRBJ2-1; weak D call: TRBD1 (5 bases). The CDR3 has 14 residues. V was pared by 3 bases and J by 6 bases, with 12 bases between. Per germline, CDR1 KGHSH and CDR2 LQKENI. The CDR3 region has the DNA TGTGCCAGCTCACCGAGCAGGGAAGGCAATGAGCAGTTCTTC. Amino acids: CASSPSREGNEQFF.

The chain links TRBV2 to TRBJ2-6; 9 positions agree with TRBD1. CDR3 length: 16 amino acids. The junction had 6 bases not matched to a gene; V was cut back by 8 bases and J by 1 base. The V gene's germline CDR1 is SNHLY and CDR2 FYNNEI. CDR3 nucleotides: TGTGCCAGCGTCGGACAGGGGTATTCTGGGGCCAACGTCCTGACTTTC. Translation: CASVGQGYSGANVLTF.

The chain joins TRBV7-8 to TRBJ1-2; D might be TRBD1 (6 bases). The germline CDR1 and CDR2 sequences are SGHVS and FQNEAQ. Between the trimmed V and J ends, which lost 5 bases and 8 bases, there was a span of 21 bases. The CDR3 runs to 15 residues. The CDR3 loop reads CASSPGTLRESGYTF. CDR3 coding DNA: TGTGCCAGCAGCCCCGGGACATTAAGGGAGAGCGGCTACACCTTC.

This clonotype was seen at least ten times. J is TRBJ2-5 and V is TRBV7-8, with 7 bases identical to TRBD2. Germline V lookup: CDR1 SGHVS, CDR2 FQNEAQ. The CDR3 has 13 residues. After removal of 8 bases from V and 2 bases from J, the junction contained 5 bases not matched to a gene. DNA for the CDR3: TGTGCCAGCGGGAGCGGGATTCAAGAGACCCAGTACTTC. Its translation: CASGSGIQETQYF.

This clonotype was seen more than once but under ten times. In DNA form, the CDR3 reads TGTGCCAGCAGCTTAATCGGGGGTCAGCCCCAGCATTTT. This codes for CASSLIGGQPQHF. The chain carries TRBV7-3 and TRBJ1-5; TRBD1 is a possible D gene (5 bases). CDR1 is SGHTA and CDR2 is FQGTGA in the germline V gene. The CDR3 has 13 amino acids. The V end lost 1 base, the J end lost 6 bases, and 7 bases lay between the germline ends.

The gene calls are TRBV20-1 and TRBJ2-6; no clear D gene. The CDR3 has 16 residues. In germline, CDR1 is DFQATT, CDR2 SNEGSKA (reference sequence). The germline V and J ends were trimmed by 0 bases and 0 bases, with 9 bases remaining between them. CDR3 bases: TGCAGTGCTAGAGACTCCTCAGGCTCTGGGGCCAACGTCCTGACTTTC. Its protein is CSARDSSGSGANVLTF.

V usage is TRBV12-3 or TRBV12-4 and J usage is TRBJ2-3; 9 bases line up with TRBD2. V shed 7 bases, J shed 2 bases, and the junction held 10 bases outside the gene matches. The CDR3 loop spans 16 amino acids. In DNA, the CDR3 is TGTGCCAGCACCCAAGCTAGCGGGGTGTCCACAGATACGCAGTATTTT. Amino acid sequence: CASTQASGVSTDTQYF.

CDR3 nucleotide sequence: TGCGCCAGCAGCTCCATGGGGTGGGAGGGGACTGAAGCTTTCTTT. It yields the protein CASSSMGWEGTEAFF. The J gene is TRBJ1-1, the V gene TRBV5-1, with a possible D match to TRBD1 (5 bases). Per the germline V gene, CDR1 is SGHRS and CDR2 is YFSETQ. The length of the CDR3 is 15 residues. The ends were cut back, 3 bases at V and 5 bases at J, with 17 bases in the middle. Looking up the rest from reference TRBV5-1 and TRBJ1-1 gives the full variable domain: KAGVTQTPRYLIKTRGQQVTLSCSPISGHRSVSWYQQTPGQGLQFLFEYFSETQRNKGNFPGRFSGRQFSNSRSEMNVSTLELGDSALYLCASSSMGWEGTEAFFGQGTRLTVV.

Here the CDR3 reads CASGAGPGTEAFF. The CDR3 nucleotides are TGTGCCAGCGGGGCAGGACCGGGCACTGAAGCTTTCTTT. This chain links TRBV7-9 with TRBJ1-1, with D perhaps matching TRBD1 (5 bases). CDR1 and CDR2 from the germline V gene are SEHNR and FQNEAQ (reference sequence). Trimming shortened V by 8 bases and J by 4 bases, and 14 bases separated the two germline ends. The CDR3 is 13 amino acids.